The T cell receptor beta chain under discussion was sequenced for a study of blood T cell repertoires in COVID-19. This clone was detected only a few times. The V gene's germline CDR1 is SQVTM and CDR2 ANQGSEA. This CDR3 spans 13 amino acids. V was trimmed by 0 bases and J by 2 bases, leaving 8 bases between them. Original analysis: Quantification of nucleated cells was approximated via reference gene primer amplification. Sequencing used immunoSEQ multiplex PCR; TCRdb keeps in-frame clones, though not all of them. V, J and clone size derive from that table, while D and trimming were established from the DNA sequence. The sample consists of roughly 180,000 clones, about 82% of them appearing once.

The source of this sequence is a woman in her twenties or thirties with acute or convalescent COVID-19. The sequenced sample consisted of peripheral blood. The rearrangement uses TRBV29-1 and TRBJ2-7; tentative D call: TRBD1 (6 bases). CDR3 residues: CSVEEDSPYEQYF. The CDR3 coding sequence is TGCAGCGTTGAAGAGGACAGCCCCTACGAGCAGTACTTC.